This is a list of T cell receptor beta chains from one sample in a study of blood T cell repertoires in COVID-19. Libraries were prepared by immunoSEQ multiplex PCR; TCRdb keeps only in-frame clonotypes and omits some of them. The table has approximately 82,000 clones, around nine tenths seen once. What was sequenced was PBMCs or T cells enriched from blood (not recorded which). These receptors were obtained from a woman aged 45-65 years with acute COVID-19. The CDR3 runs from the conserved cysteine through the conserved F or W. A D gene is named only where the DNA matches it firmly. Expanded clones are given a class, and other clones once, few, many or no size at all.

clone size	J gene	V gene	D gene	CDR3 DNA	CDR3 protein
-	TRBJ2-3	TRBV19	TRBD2	TGTGCCAGTGCGGATAGCGGGAGAAGGGTTGGCACAGATACGCAGTATTTT	CASADSGRRVGTDTQYF
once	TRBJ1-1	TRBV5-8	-	TGTGCCAGCAGCTTGTATTCTAACAGGGCCACTGAAGCTTTCTTT	CASSLYSNRATEAFF
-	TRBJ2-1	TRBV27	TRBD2	TGTGCCAGCACAGCCTTGTGGCTAGCGGGAGGGCCTAGGATCCCCCCCAATGAGCAGTTCTTC	CASTALWLAGGPRIPPNEQFF
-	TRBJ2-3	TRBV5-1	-	TGCGCCAGCAGCTACCTAACAGGGTCTAGCACAGATACGCAGTATTTT	CASSYLTGSSTDTQYF
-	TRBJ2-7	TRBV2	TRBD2	TGTGCCGGGAGGGAGGCGGACTACGAGCAGTACTTC	CAGREADYEQYF
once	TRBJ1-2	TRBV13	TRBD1	TGTGCCAGCAGCCGCCGGGACAGGGGGCAATATGGCTACACCTTC	CASSRRDRGQYGYTF
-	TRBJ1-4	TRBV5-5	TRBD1	TGTGCCAGCGGCTACAGGGGGACTAATGAAAAACTGTTTTTT	CASGYRGTNEKLFF
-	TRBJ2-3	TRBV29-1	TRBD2	TGCAGCGTTGGCCTCAGACTAGCGTCTAGCACAGATACGCAGTATTTT	CSVGLRLASSTDTQYF
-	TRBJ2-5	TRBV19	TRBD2	TGTGCCAGTAGCCGACTAGCGGGAGGGCCAGAGACCCAGTACTTC	CASSRLAGGPETQYF
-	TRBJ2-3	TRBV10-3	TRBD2	TGTGCCATCAGTGACGGGACTAGCGGGTATACGCAGTATTTT	CAISDGTSGYTQYF
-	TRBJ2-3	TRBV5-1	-	TGCGCCAGCAGCTCGGGAGCCCTTAGCACAGATACGCAGTATTTT	CASSSGALSTDTQYF
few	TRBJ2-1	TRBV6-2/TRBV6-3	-	TGTGCCAGCAGTTACTCGTCTTCGTCCAATGAGCAGTTCTTC	CASSYSSSSNEQFF
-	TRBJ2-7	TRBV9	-	TGTGCCAGCGGCCCTAGCCCCTACGAGCAGTACTTC	CASGPSPYEQYF
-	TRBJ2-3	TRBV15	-	TGTGCCACCAGCAGAGGGGACATCGGATCAGGGGATACGCAGTATTTT	CATSRGDIGSGDTQYF
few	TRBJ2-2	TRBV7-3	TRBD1	TGTGCCAGCAGCTTGGGACAGGGAACCGGGGAGCTGTTTTTT	CASSLGQGTGELFF
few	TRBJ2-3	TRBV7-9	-	TGTGCCAGCAGCTTAGCGGGAGGCACAGATACGCAGTATTTT	CASSLAGGTDTQYF
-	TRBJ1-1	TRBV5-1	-	TGCGCCAGCAGCTTGGGAGTAACCGACAGGATGTATGAAGCTTTCTTT	CASSLGVTDRMYEAFF
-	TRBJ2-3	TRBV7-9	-	TGTGCCAGCAGCTTAGGAGGGATTCCAGATACGCAGTATTTT	CASSLGGIPDTQYF
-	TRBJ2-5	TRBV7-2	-	TGTGCCAGCAGCTCCGTGACAGGTTACCAAGAGACCCAGTACTTC	CASSSVTGYQETQYF
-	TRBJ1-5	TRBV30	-	TGTGCCTGGACCAGTAATAGCAATCAGCCCCAGCATTTT	CAWTSNSNQPQHF
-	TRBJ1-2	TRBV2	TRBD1	TGTGCCAGCAGTAGACAGGGCCATGGCTACACCTTC	CASSRQGHGYTF
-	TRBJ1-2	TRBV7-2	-	TGTGCCAGCAGCTTAGCTCCCCCAAACTATGGCTACACCTTC	CASSLAPPNYGYTF
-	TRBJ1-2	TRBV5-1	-	TGCGCCAGCAGCTCGAGGAGGGTTGGGGATTATGGCTACACCTTC	CASSSRRVGDYGYTF
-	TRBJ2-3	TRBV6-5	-	TGTGCCAGCAGTTATCGGGAGTTGGGAGATACGCAGTATTTT	CASSYRELGDTQYF
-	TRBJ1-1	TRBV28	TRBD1	TGTGCCAGCAGTTTATCAGGGGGCCTCTCCTATTATGAAGCTTTCTTT	CASSLSGGLSYYEAFF
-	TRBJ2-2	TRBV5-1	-	TGCGCCAGCAGCTTGGGTGAACAGGCGGTCGGGGAGCTGTTTTTT	CASSLGEQAVGELFF
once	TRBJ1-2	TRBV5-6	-	TGTGCCAGCAGCTTGCGGAGGTGGACAGTTTATGGCTACACCTTC	CASSLRRWTVYGYTF
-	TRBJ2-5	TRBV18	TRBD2	TGTGCCAGCTCACCACGGCCCGGGGGGGGAGAGACCCAGTACTTC	CASSPRPGGGETQYF
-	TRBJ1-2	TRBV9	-	TGTGCCAGCAGCTCCCGGACAGACTATGGCTACACCTTC	CASSSRTDYGYTF
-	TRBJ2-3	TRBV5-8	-	TGTGCCAGCAGCCTGATAGGTAGCAGGGTTCGTACAGATACGCAGTATTTT	CASSLIGSRVRTDTQYF
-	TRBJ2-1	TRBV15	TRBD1	TGTGCCACCAGCGGAAGACAGGGAAATGAGCAGTTCTTC	CATSGRQGNEQFF
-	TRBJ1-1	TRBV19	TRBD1	TGTGCCAGTAGTCCCGGACAGGGGCGAACTGAAGCTTTCTTT	CASSPGQGRTEAFF
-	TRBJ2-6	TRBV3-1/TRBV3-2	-	TGTGCCAGCAGCCAAGGTCAGGGTTTCTCTGGGGCCAACGTCCTGACTTTC	CASSQGQGFSGANVLTF
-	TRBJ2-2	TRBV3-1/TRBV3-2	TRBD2	TGTGCCAGCAGCCCCCGGACTAGGAATGCCGGGGAGCTGTTTTTT	CASSPRTRNAGELFF
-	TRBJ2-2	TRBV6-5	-	TGTGCCAGCAGTTACTTGGGGGCGGTCGGGGAGCTGTTTTTT	CASSYLGAVGELFF
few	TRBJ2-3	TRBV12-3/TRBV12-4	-	TGTGCCAGCAGATCCGGACTGAGCGATACGCAGTATTTT	CASRSGLSDTQYF
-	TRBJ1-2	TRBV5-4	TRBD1	TGTGCCAGCAGCCCGGACAGGGGGAGCTATGGCTACACCTTC	CASSPDRGSYGYTF
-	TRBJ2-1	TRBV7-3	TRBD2	TGTGCCAGCAGCCTCAGCCTGGGACTAGACGTCAATGAGCAGTTCTTC	CASSLSLGLDVNEQFF
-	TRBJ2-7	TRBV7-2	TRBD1	TGTGCCAGCAGCTTAGATCCGGGACAGGGGGCGTACGAGCAGTACTTC	CASSLDPGQGAYEQYF
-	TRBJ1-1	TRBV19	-	TGTGCCAGTAGCCCGTCTCGGGGGGCCATGAACACTGAAGCTTTCTTT	CASSPSRGAMNTEAFF
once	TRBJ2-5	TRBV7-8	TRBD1	TGTGCCACTAACAGGGGGCTCGGGGAGACCCAGTACTTC	CATNRGLGETQYF
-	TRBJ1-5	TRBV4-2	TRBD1	TGTGCCAGCAGCCAAGGAACAGGGGTTAGCAATCAGCCCCAGCATTTT	CASSQGTGVSNQPQHF
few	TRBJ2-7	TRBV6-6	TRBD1	TGTGCCAGCAGGGGACAGGGGGAGGGCGAGCAGTACTTC	CASRGQGEGEQYF
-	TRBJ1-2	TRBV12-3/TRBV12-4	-	TGTGCCAGCAGTTTACCCCGGACAGTAGCAACCACCTTC	CASSLPRTVATTF
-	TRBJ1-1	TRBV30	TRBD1	TGTGCCTGGAGTGTACAGGGGAGGGCTTTCTTT	CAWSVQGRAFF
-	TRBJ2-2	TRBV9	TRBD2	TGTGCCAGCAGCGTAGTTGGAGGGAGGGGCGGGGAGCTGTTTTTT	CASSVVGGRGGELFF
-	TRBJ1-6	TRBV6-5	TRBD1	TGTGCCAGCACCGCGGGACAGCAAATTTCACCCCTCCACTTT	CASTAGQQISPLHF
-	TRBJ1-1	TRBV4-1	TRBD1	TGCGCCAGCAGCCAACCAGGGGGCAGGATCACTGAAGCTTTCTTT	CASSQPGGRITEAFF
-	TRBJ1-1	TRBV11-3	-	TGTGCCAGCAGCCCTGGGGGACTTACAAACACTGAAGCTTTCTTT	CASSPGGLTNTEAFF
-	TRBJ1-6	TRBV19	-	TGTGCCAGTAGTATCGGCGGCAAAGGGGGTTCACCCCTCCACTTT	CASSIGGKGGSPLHF
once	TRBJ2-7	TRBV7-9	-	TGTGCCAGCAGCTTAGGGGGCCCTACCTACGAGCAGTACTTC	CASSLGGPTYEQYF
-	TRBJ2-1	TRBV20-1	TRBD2	TGCAGTGCTAGTGAGGGACTAGCGGACAGTTCGGTTAGGCAGTTCTTC	CSASEGLADSSVRQFF
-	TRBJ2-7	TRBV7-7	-	TGTGCTAGCAGCAGGGAGAGGCCTTTGCCCAGCTCCTACGAGCAGTACTTC	CASSRERPLPSSYEQYF
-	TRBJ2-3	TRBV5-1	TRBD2	TGCGCCAGCAGCTTGAGAACTAGCGGGACCACAGATACGCAGTATTTT	CASSLRTSGTTDTQYF
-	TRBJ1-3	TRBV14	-	TGTGCCAGCAGCCCCAGGACAGTAGGAACCATATATTTT	CASSPRTVGTIYF
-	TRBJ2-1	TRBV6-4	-	TGTGCCAGCAGTGACGTAGGGGGGGGCCACAATGAGCAGTTCTTC	CASSDVGGGHNEQFF
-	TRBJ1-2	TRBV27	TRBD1	TGTGCCAGCAGTACGTACGGACAGGGGGCGGGTGGCTACACCTTC	CASSTYGQGAGGYTF
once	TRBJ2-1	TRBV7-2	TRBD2	TGTGCCAGCAGCTCGCCGGGACTAGCGGATGGGCTCGCCTACAATGAGCAGTTCTTC	CASSSPGLADGLAYNEQFF
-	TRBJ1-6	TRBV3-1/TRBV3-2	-	TGTGCCAGCAGCCAAGGGGGGCTTGAAATTCGGCCCCTCCACTTT	CASSQGGLEIRPLHF